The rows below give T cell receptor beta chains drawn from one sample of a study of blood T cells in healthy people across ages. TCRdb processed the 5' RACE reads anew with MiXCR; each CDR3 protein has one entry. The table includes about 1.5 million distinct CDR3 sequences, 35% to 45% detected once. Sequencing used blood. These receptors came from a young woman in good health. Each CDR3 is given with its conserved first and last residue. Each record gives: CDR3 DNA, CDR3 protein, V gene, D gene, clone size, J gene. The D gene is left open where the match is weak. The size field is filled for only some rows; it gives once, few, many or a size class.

TGTGCCAGCAGTGATCCCCCGCCGGGGGACGAGCAGTACTTC | CASSDPPPGDEQYF | TRBV25-1 | NA | NA | TRBJ2-7
TGTGCCAGCAGCCCCAGCCGTGGGACAGGGGCCATCGGTAGCAATCAGCCCCAGCATTTT | CASSPSRGTGAIGSNQPQHF | TRBV28 | TRBD1 | NA | TRBJ1-5
TGCGCCAGCAGTGACCCCGGGACAGGGTTTCGGGAGCAGTACTTC | CASSDPGTGFREQYF | TRBV10-1 | TRBD1 | NA | TRBJ2-5
TGTGCCAGCAGGTTAGGACAGGGACGCTACGAGCAGTACTTC | CASRLGQGRYEQYF | TRBV28 | TRBD1 | NA | TRBJ2-7
TGTGCCAGCTCACCTTGGGACAGGGGACAAGGGGTTTACGAGCAGTACTTC | CASSPWDRGQGVYEQYF | TRBV18 | TRBD1 | few | TRBJ2-7
TGTGCCACCAGCAGAGGCCGGGGGTCAGGTGCCAAAAACATTCAGTACTTC | CATSRGRGSGAKNIQYF | TRBV15 | NA | few | TRBJ2-4
TGTGCCAGCAGTCGAGTGACTAGCGGAACCGGGGAGCTGTTTTTT | CASSRVTSGTGELFF | TRBV27 | TRBD2 | NA | TRBJ2-2
TGCGCCAGCAGCTTAGGACTAGCGGGTACCTGCGAGCAGTACTTC | CASSLGLAGTCEQYF | TRBV4-1 | TRBD2 | NA | TRBJ2-7
TGCGCCAGCAGCCAAATTCCCGGGATGGATTTCTACGAGCAGTACTTC | CASSQIPGMDFYEQYF | TRBV4-1 | NA | NA | TRBJ2-7
TGTGCCAGCAGCGTATCGGCTAGCGGTACCTACGAGCAGTACTTC | CASSVSASGTYEQYF | TRBV9 | TRBD2 | NA | TRBJ2-7
TGTGCCAGCAGCCCAGATTCGAGGTACAATGAGCAGTTCTTC | CASSPDSRYNEQFF | TRBV7-9 | NA | NA | TRBJ2-1
TGTGCCAGCAACATAAGGACTAGCACAGATACGCAGTATTTT | CASNIRTSTDTQYF | TRBV12-3/TRBV12-4 | NA | NA | TRBJ2-3
TGTGCCAGCAGTGAAGCGAGAGGAGCTAGCGGAAACAATGAGCAGTTCTTC | CASSEARGASGNNEQFF | TRBV6-1 | TRBD2 | NA | TRBJ2-1
TGTGCCACCAGCGCGCGGGATAATGAGCAGTTCTTC | CATSARDNEQFF | TRBV15 | NA | NA | TRBJ2-1
TGTGCCAGCAGCGGCGGGACAGGGGTAGGAGATACGCAGTATTTT | CASSGGTGVGDTQYF | TRBV7-2 | TRBD1 | NA | TRBJ2-3
TGTGCCAGCAGTTACAGACAGGGGCGCTCCTACGAGCAGTACTTC | CASSYRQGRSYEQYF | TRBV12-3/TRBV12-4 | TRBD1 | few | TRBJ2-7
TGTGCCAGCAGTTTATCGTCAGGGGTGGGGAATCAGCCCCAGCATTTT | CASSLSSGVGNQPQHF | TRBV12-3/TRBV12-4 | NA | once | TRBJ1-5
TGTGCCAGCAGTCCGGGACTAGTCGTAACCTACGAGCAGTACTTC | CASSPGLVVTYEQYF | TRBV27 | TRBD2 | NA | TRBJ2-7
TGTGCCAGCAGCTTAGTGGGACAGGGAGCCCCAGATACGCAGTATTTT | CASSLVGQGAPDTQYF | TRBV7-2 | TRBD1 | NA | TRBJ2-3
TGTGCCAGCAGTGTAGAGCTGGGTCAGCCCCAGCATTTT | CASSVELGQPQHF | TRBV12-3/TRBV12-4 | NA | NA | TRBJ1-5
TGTGCCAGCAGCCAGACTAGCGGACACCCAGATACGCAGTATTTT | CASSQTSGHPDTQYF | TRBV6-2/TRBV6-3 | TRBD2 | NA | TRBJ2-3
TGTGCCAGCAACTCGCAGGGGCTCCTCTACAATGAGCAGTTCTTC | CASNSQGLLYNEQFF | TRBV7-2 | NA | NA | TRBJ2-1
TGTGCCAGCAGCTTTACCCGACTAGCGGGAGTGTTCGATGAGCAGTTCTTC | CASSFTRLAGVFDEQFF | TRBV12-1 | NA | few | TRBJ2-1
TGTGCCAGCAGTTCACTAGCGGGAGAGCTAGAGACCCAGTACTTC | CASSSLAGELETQYF | TRBV6-2/TRBV6-3 | TRBD2 | NA | TRBJ2-5
TGTGCCAGCAAGGAGTCCGGACAGACCTACGAGCAGTACTTC | CASKESGQTYEQYF | TRBV7-2 | NA | NA | TRBJ2-7
TGTGCCAGCAGCGGAAGGAGGGGTGAAGCTTTCTTT | CASSGRRGEAFF | TRBV7-2 | NA | once | TRBJ1-1
TGTGCCAGCAGTCCAGGGGGTTGGTCCTACGAGCAGTACTTC | CASSPGGWSYEQYF | TRBV27 | TRBD1 | NA | TRBJ2-7
TGCAGTGCTACTAGAGCGTCCAGCACAGATACGCAGTATTTT | CSATRASSTDTQYF | TRBV20-1 | NA | NA | TRBJ2-3
TGCGCCAGCAGCCAAGGTGTGGCAACCCTAGAGACCCAGTTCTTC | CASSQGVATLETQFF | TRBV4-3 | NA | NA | TRBJ2-1
TGTGCCAGCAGCTTAGTCGACAGCAATGAGCAGTTCTTC | CASSLVDSNEQFF | TRBV7-8 | NA | few | TRBJ2-1
TGTGCCAGCAGTCCGTGGCGGGGCGACACAGATACGCAGTATTTT | CASSPWRGDTDTQYF | TRBV27 | NA | few | TRBJ2-3
TGTGCCACCAGTGATTCCCCGGAAACACCAGATACGCAGTATTTT | CATSDSPETPDTQYF | TRBV24-1 | NA | few | TRBJ2-3
TGTGCCAGCAGCTGGGATAACTACGAGCAGTACTTC | CASSWDNYEQYF | TRBV7-2 | NA | many | TRBJ2-7
TGCAGCACAACTTGGGGGGGCACTGAAGCTTTCTTT | CSTTWGGTEAFF | TRBV29-1 | NA | NA | TRBJ1-1
TGTGCCAGCAGCTCCCCCCTTGCGGGGAGGAACAATGAGCAGTTCTTC | CASSSPLAGRNNEQFF | TRBV7-2 | NA | NA | TRBJ2-1
TGTGCCAGCAGTCTTCTGTCCAGGGGGCTACGGACTGAAGCTTTCTTT | CASSLLSRGLRTEAFF | TRBV6-5 | TRBD1 | few | TRBJ1-1
TGTGCCACCAGCAGAGGTCGGGAGGGGGTCTACAATGAGCAGTTCTTC | CATSRGREGVYNEQFF | TRBV15 | TRBD2 | NA | TRBJ2-1
TGCAGCAAGCACCTAGCGGGGAACAATGAGCAGTTCTTC | CSKHLAGNNEQFF | TRBV20-1 | TRBD2 | NA | TRBJ2-1
TGTGCCAGCTCAGTTCGAATCGGGGGATCGAACACTGAAGCTTTCTTT | CASSVRIGGSNTEAFF | TRBV18 | NA | NA | TRBJ1-1
TGCAGGGTGCGGGAGGACAATGAGCAGTTCTTC | CRVREDNEQFF | TRBV20-1 | TRBD2 | few | TRBJ2-1
TGTGCTAGTGGTTTGGTACGGGCCGGGAGGGGGAATGAGCAGTTCTTC | CASGLVRAGRGNEQFF | TRBV12-5 | TRBD2 | few | TRBJ2-1
TGTGCCAGCAGCACAACCGCAGGGGGCACGAACTATGGCTACACCTTC | CASSTTAGGTNYGYTF | TRBV7-9 | TRBD1 | once | TRBJ1-2
TGTGTCAGCGCACCGGGTGGGGGTAGGTACAATGAGCAGTTCTTC | CVSAPGGGRYNEQFF | TRBV12-3/TRBV12-4 | NA | NA | TRBJ2-1
TGTGCCAGCAGTTACTCGATCTCAGCCGAGCAGTACTTC | CASSYSISAEQYF | TRBV6-5 | NA | few | TRBJ2-7
TGTGCCAGCAGTTTTGGAGACAACCTTAGCACAGATACGCAGTATTTT | CASSFGDNLSTDTQYF | TRBV12-3/TRBV12-4 | NA | few | TRBJ2-3
TGCAGCGTCCCAAGCCGACTTCACTATGGCTACACCTTC | CSVPSRLHYGYTF | TRBV29-1 | NA | NA | TRBJ1-2
TGTGCCAGCGAAGGCCAGGGAAGGGACACTGAAGCTTTCTTT | CASEGQGRDTEAFF | TRBV7-9 | NA | NA | TRBJ1-1
TGCAGCGTTAAGTTTCAGGGCAGTCCCTACGAGCAGTACTTC | CSVKFQGSPYEQYF | TRBV29-1 | NA | NA | TRBJ2-7
TGCGCCAGCAGCCAAGATGGAGGCGCCGGGGAGCTGTTTTTT | CASSQDGGAGELFF | TRBV4-3 | NA | NA | TRBJ2-2
TGCGCCAGCAGCTTGGTAGCGGCAGGAAGCTCCTACGAGCAGTACTTC | CASSLVAAGSSYEQYF | TRBV5-1 | NA | few | TRBJ2-7
TGTGCCAGCTTACAGGGTGAAAAACTGTTTTTT | CASLQGEKLFF | TRBV2 | NA | NA | TRBJ1-4
TGCACCAGCAGCCAAGATGCCCTGGGGTCCTACGAGCAGTACTTC | CTSSQDALGSYEQYF | TRBV4-3 | NA | NA | TRBJ2-7
TGTGCCAGCAGCCTACGAGTAAGGACAGTTAACTATGGCTACACCTTC | CASSLRVRTVNYGYTF | TRBV7-2 | NA | NA | TRBJ1-2
TGTGCCAGCAGTGCGACAGGGGGCATGACCGGGGAGCTGTTTTTT | CASSATGGMTGELFF | TRBV27 | TRBD1 | NA | TRBJ2-2
TGTGCCAGCAGCTTAGATCCGGCAGGCGGCTATGGCTACACCTTC | CASSLDPAGGYGYTF | TRBV7-2 | NA | NA | TRBJ1-2